These 5 T cell receptor beta chains came from one sample sequenced in a study of T-cell reconstitution after alpha-beta-depleted transplantation in children. Researchers prepared the TCRbeta library using unique molecular identifiers, the study reports. Each CDR3 protein gets one entry after TCRdb re-called the PCR reads with MiXCR. In the table there are approximately 500,000 distinct CDR3 sequences, roughly 30% of which are singletons. The material sequenced was PBMCs, taken before TCRalphabeta/CD19-depleted stem cell transplant. These receptors all come from a boy under two years old with Wiskott-Aldrich syndrome, due to receive a stem cell transplant.

V gene TRBV14 combines with J gene TRBJ2-7, with D possibly being TRBD2 (6 bases). The germline V and J ends were trimmed by 4 bases and 1 base, with 14 bases remaining between them. Germline loops: CDR1 SGHDN, CDR2 FVKESK. This CDR3 contains 15 residues. The CDR3 sequence is CASSPRRATSYEQYF. CDR3 coding DNA: TGTGCCAGCAGCCCACGGAGGGCCACTTCCTACGAGCAGTACTTC.

This clonotype was detected only a few times. This chain joins TRBV5-1 and TRBJ2-3; 10 bases agree with TRBD2. This CDR3 contains 15 residues. V was pared by 2 bases and J by 2 bases, with 2 bases of the junction left unmatched. CDR1 and CDR2 from the germline V gene are SGHRS and YFSETQ. The CDR3 loop is CASSFGLADTDTQYF. The CDR3 DNA is TGCGCCAGCAGCTTCGGACTAGCGGACACAGATACGCAGTATTTT. Drawing the rest from reference TRBV5-1 and TRBJ2-3, the complete variable domain is KAGVTQTPRYLIKTRGQQVTLSCSPISGHRSVSWYQQTPGQGLQFLFEYFSETQRNKGNFPGRFSGRQFSNSRSEMNVSTLELGDSALYLCASSFGLADTDTQYFGPGTRLTVL.

The chain has TRBV12-3 or TRBV12-4 and TRBJ1-2, with TRBD1 identical over 8 bases. The ends lost 0 bases at V and 8 bases at J; junction bases unmatched: 11. This CDR3 is 16 amino acids long. The CDR3 loop is CASSLALLQGARGYTF. DNA of the CDR3: TGTGCCAGCAGTTTAGCCTTACTCCAGGGGGCGCGCGGCTACACCTTC.

The DNA for the CDR3 is TGCAGTGCTAGAGATGGGACTGCAAATGAGCAGTTCTTC. Protein product: CSARDGTANEQFF. The chain joins TRBV20-1 to TRBJ2-1, with a weak D call TRBD2 (6 bases). The germline V gene has CDR1 DFQATT and CDR2 SNEGSKA (reference sequence). V dropped 0 bases and J dropped 7 bases, with 10 bases sitting between them. The CDR3 runs to 13 residues.

The chain links TRBV12-3 or TRBV12-4 to TRBJ2-2, with D tentatively TRBD1 (5 bases). The CDR3 contains 13 residues. The V gene lost 7 bases and the J gene lost 7 bases, with 13 bases spanning the gap. CDR3 in amino acids: CASTPRAGGELFF. The CDR3 DNA reads TGTGCCAGCACCCCCAGGGCCGGCGGGGAGCTGTTTTTT.